This T cell receptor beta chain was documented in a study of Ad26.COV2.S vaccination and SARS-CoV-2 variants. The treatment here: over 15 received Ad26.COV2.S at low or high dose, single or two shots; 5 received placebo; per-sample allocation not given. On day 63 after the first injection, vaccine and placebo recipients gave samples. Trimming took off 0 bases at V and 7 bases at J, with 15 bases between the two ends. CDR1 MNHEY and CDR2 SVGEGT come from the germline V gene. The CDR3 is 15 residues long. Clones were read by immunoSEQ multiplex PCR, and TCRdb kept only the in-frame ones, dropping some. The top ten clones hold more than 10% of a sample with some 480,000 clones, around nine tenths of them seen once.

Sequencing was performed on peripheral blood, taken in a trial of Ad26.COV2.S vaccine versus placebo. V gene TRBV6-2 or TRBV6-3 combines with J gene TRBJ2-5; D remains ambiguous. This receptor was obtained from a person between 18 and 65 years old who received the Ad26.COV2.S COVID-19 vaccine or a placebo. CDR3 region: CASSYSNSQLGTQYF. CDR3 nucleotides: TGTGCCAGCAGTTACTCGAATTCCCAGTTGGGGACCCAGTACTTC.